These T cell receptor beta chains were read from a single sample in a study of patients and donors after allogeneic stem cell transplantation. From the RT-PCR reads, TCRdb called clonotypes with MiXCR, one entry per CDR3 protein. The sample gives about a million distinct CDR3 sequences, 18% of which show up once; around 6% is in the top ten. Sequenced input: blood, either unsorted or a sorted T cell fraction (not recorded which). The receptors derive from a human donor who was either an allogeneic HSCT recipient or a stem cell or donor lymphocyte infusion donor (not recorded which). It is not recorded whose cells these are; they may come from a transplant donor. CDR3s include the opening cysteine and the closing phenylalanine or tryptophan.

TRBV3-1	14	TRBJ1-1	CASSHGTRTGEAFF
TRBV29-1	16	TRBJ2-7	CSVEELSGLSSYEQYF
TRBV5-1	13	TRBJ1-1	CASRDTRIPEAFF
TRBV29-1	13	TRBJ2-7	CSVEDFRGYEQYF
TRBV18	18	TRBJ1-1	CASSLARTAFWKGTEAFF
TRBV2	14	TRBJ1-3	CASSETGVGNTIYF
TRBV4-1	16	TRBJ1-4	CASSQGVAGGGEKLFF
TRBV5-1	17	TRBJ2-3	CASSPLPSGRAADTQYF
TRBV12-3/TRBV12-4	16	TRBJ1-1	CASSLSVQGGYTEAFF
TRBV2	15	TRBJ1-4	CASSRDTSTNEKLFF
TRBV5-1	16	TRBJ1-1	CASSLGIQGLDTEAFF
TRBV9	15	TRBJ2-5	CASSVGQGIRETQYF
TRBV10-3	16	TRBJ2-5	CAISEPRLAGGPAQYF
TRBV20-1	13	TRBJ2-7	CSAPRTETYEQYF
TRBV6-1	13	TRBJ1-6	CATPGEENSPLHF
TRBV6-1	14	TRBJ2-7	CASSPSGRVYEQYF
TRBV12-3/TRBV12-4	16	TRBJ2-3	CASSLVDRGIRDTQYF
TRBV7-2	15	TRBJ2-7	CASSLSGTVADEQYF
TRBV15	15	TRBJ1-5	CATSRARGRNQPQHF
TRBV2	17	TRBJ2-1	CASSGLAGVRSYNEQFF
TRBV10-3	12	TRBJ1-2	CAISEGRDGYTF
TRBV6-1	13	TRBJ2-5	CASRMTGGETQYF
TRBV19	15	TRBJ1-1	CASSMRDRLNPEAFF
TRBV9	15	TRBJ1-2	CASSGPRDTKGGYTF
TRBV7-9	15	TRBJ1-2	CASSLDSLFNYGYTF
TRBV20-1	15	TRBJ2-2	CSARDSRVNTGELFF
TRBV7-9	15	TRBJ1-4	CASSLATAINEKLFF
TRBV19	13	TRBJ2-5	CASSTRRQETQYF
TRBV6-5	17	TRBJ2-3	CASSSGARDRGLHTQYF
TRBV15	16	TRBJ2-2	CATSRDNREGTGELFF
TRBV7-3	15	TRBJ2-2	CASSLTPSGAGELFF
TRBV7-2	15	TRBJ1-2	CASSRPRWTAYGYTF
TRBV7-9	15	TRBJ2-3	CASSASSGGADTQYF